The clone carrying this TCR beta chain was counted a few times. No antigen is known for it. This record belongs to a study of spatial heterogeneity in lung cancer. The study's findings and limits: Circulating ubiquitous expanded tumor TCRs were observed more frequently at resection than at follow-up.

Trimming at V came to 4 bases and at J to 6 bases, leaving 6 bases not matched to a gene. This CDR3 spans 16 amino acids. Germline assignment: CDR1 KGHDR and CDR2 SFDVKD. Described time point: blood at routine non-recurrence follow-up after resection. TCRdb fed the 5' RACE reads into MiXCR, producing one record per CDR3 protein. Of about 87,000 distinct CDR3 sequences in the sample, roughly a fifth were seen once. This material consisted of PBMCs, taken at follow-up. The chain combines TRBV24-1 with TRBJ2-1; 12 bases agree with TRBD2. This sequence was found in a male donor with early-stage non-small cell lung cancer. CDR3 nucleotides: TGTGCCACCAGTGAACAAACTAGCGGGAGGTTCAATGAGCAGTTCTTC. Translation gives CATSEQTSGRFNEQFF.